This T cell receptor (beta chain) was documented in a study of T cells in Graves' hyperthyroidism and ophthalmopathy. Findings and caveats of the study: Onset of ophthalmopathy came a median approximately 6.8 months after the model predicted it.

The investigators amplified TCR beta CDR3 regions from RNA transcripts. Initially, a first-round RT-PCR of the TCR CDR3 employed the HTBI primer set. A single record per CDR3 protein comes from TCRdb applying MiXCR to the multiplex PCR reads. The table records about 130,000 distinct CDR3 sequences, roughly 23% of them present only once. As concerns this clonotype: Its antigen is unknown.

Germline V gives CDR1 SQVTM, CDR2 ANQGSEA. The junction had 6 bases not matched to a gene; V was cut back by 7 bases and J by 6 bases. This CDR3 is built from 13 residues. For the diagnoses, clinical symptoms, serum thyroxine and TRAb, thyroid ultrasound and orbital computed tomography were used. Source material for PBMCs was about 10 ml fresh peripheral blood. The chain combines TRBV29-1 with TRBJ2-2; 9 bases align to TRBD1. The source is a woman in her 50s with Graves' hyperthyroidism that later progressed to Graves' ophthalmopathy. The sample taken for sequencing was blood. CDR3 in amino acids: CSGGTGSPGELFF. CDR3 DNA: TGCAGCGGCGGGACAGGGTCCCCCGGGGAGCTGTTTTTT.